This record looks at one T cell receptor (beta chain) sequence and its context. Antigen: not known. These data originate in a study of cytomegalovirus exposure and HLA in healthy donors. Study details: Later, an analysis reported that the roughly 120 validation repertoires had used the same platform as the approximately 670 first-cohort repertoires. Notes on the study in general: A later analysis found first-cohort TCR clusters tended to co-occur in the approximately 110 validation repertoires. The study listed some 160 cytomegalovirus-associated TCR beta chains. According to reports, the classifier identified cytomegalovirus status with high specificity and sensitivity.

Here immunoSEQ multiplex PCR was the method, and the copy in TCRdb shows in-frame clones only, minus some. The repertoire has 55,000 to 70,000 clones, about 90% of them found once; the top ten carry around 3%. Germline assignment: CDR1 WSHSY and CDR2 SAAADI. V was cut by 6 bases and J by 7 bases, with 21 bases left in between. This CDR3 has 16 amino acids. The chain uses TRBV10-2 and TRBJ1-4; perhaps TRBD1 as D (6 bases). Sequences were obtained from PBMCs. This clonotype was obtained from a man between 18 and 29 years old in good health and CMV-seronegative. The CDR3 DNA is TGCGCCAGCAGGAGGGAGGGGGTCCAGGGAGGTGAAAAACTGTTTTTT. It codes for CASRREGVQGGEKLFF.